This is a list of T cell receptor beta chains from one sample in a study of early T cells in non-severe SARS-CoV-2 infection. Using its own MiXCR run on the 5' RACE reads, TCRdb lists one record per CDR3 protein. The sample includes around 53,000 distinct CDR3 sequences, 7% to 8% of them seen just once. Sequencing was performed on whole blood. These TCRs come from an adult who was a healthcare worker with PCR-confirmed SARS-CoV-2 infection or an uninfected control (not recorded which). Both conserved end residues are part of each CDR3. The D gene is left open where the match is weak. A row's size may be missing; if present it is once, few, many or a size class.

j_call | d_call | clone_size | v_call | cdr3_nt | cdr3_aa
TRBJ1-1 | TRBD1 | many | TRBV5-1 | TGCGCCAGCAGGTTACAGGGGCCCATGAACACTGAAGCTTTCTTT | CASRLQGPMNTEAFF
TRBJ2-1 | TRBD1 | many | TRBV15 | TGTGCCACCAGCAGAGGGACAGGGTCCTACAATGAGCAGTTCTTC | CATSRGTGSYNEQFF
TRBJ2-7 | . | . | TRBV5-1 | TGCGCCAGCAGCCCTCCGGGAACTGGACTTCGCGAGCAGTACTTC | CASSPPGTGLREQYF
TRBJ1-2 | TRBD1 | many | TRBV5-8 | TGTGCCAGCAGCTTGGGACAGGGCCCGTACTATGGCTACACCTTC | CASSLGQGPYYGYTF
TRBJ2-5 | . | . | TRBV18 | TGTGCCAGCTCACCGACATTCAGCCAAGAGACCCAGTACTTC | CASSPTFSQETQYF
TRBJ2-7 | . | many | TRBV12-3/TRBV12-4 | TGTGCCAGCACAACCAGAGGACGGAGCTACGAGCAGTACTTC | CASTTRGRSYEQYF
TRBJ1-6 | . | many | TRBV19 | TGTGCCAGTAGTATAGCGGTGAATTCACCCCTCCACTTT | CASSIAVNSPLHF
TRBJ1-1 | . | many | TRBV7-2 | TGTGCCAGCAGCTTTTGGGGGATGAACACTGAAGCTTTCTTT | CASSFWGMNTEAFF
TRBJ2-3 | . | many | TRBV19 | TGTGCCAGTAGTATAGACAGGGTTGGAGATACGCAGTATTTT | CASSIDRVGDTQYF
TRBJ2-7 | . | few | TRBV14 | TGTGTCAGCAGCCAAGATCTTGGTACAGCCTACGAGCAGTACTTC | CVSSQDLGTAYEQYF
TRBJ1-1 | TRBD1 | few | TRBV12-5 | TGTGCTAGTGGTCTACAGGGGGTATTGACTGAAGCTTTCTTT | CASGLQGVLTEAFF
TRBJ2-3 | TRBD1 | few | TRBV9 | TGTGCCAGCAGCGTAGATACGGGGACAGGGGTTAGCACAGATACGCAGTATTTT | CASSVDTGTGVSTDTQYF
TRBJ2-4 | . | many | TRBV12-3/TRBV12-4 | TGTGCCAGCAGTCCGCCCCGACAGGTGGGCAAAAACATTCAGTACTTC | CASSPPRQVGKNIQYF
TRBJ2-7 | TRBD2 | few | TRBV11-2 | TGTGCCAGCAGCCGAGGGGGACTAGCAGGCTACGAGCAGTACTTC | CASSRGGLAGYEQYF
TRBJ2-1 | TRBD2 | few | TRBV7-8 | TGTGCCAGCAGCTTCCCGGGACTAGCGGGGTTTCGTGAGCAGTTCTTC | CASSFPGLAGFREQFF
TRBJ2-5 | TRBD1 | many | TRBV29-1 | TGCAGCGTCTTTGCAGGGGGTAATCTGGAGACCCAGTACTTC | CSVFAGGNLETQYF
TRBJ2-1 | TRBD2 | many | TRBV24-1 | TGTGCCACCAGTTTAGGACTAGCGGGGTTAAATGAGCAGTTCTTC | CATSLGLAGLNEQFF
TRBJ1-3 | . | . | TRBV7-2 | TGTGCCAGCAGCTTAAAGGGCAGAGGCAGCTCTGAAAACACCATATATTTT | CASSLKGRGSSENTIYF
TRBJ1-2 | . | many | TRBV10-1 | TGCGCCAGCAGCGCCGGGTCCAACTATGGCTACACCTTC | CASSAGSNYGYTF
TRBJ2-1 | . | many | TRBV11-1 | TGTGCCAGCAGCTTAGGCTACAGGGAAGTATACTACAATGAGCAGTTCTTC | CASSLGYREVYYNEQFF
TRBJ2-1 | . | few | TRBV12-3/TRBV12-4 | TGTGCCAGCAGTCCCTCAACCTTAGATGAGCAGTTCTTC | CASSPSTLDEQFF
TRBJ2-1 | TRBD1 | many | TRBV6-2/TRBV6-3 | TGTGCCAGCAGTCCGACAGGGGAGTCTTATTACAATGAGCAGTTCTTC | CASSPTGESYYNEQFF
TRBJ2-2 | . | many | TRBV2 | TGTGCCAGCAGCCTGGGTCCCGGGGAGCTGTTTTTT | CASSLGPGELFF
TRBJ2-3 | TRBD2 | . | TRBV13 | TGTGCCAGCAGCCATAGACTAGCTGAGAGCACAGATACGCAGTATTTT | CASSHRLAESTDTQYF
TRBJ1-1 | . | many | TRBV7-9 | TGTGCCAGCAGCTTACCGGGGCAGGGCACTGAAGCTTTCTTT | CASSLPGQGTEAFF
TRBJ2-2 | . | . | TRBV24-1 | TGTGCCACCAGTCTTAGCGCGGGGGCAAGGGAGCTGTTTTTT | CATSLSAGARELFF
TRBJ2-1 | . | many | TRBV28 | TGTGCCAGCAACAAGTTACTGGACCTCTACAATGAGCAGTTCTTC | CASNKLLDLYNEQFF